One and the same sample provided the 24 T cell receptor beta chains below, sequenced in a study of neurological immune-mediated disorders. Using its own MiXCR run on the 5' RACE reads, TCRdb lists one record per CDR3 protein. The data hold tens of thousands of distinct CDR3 sequences, with roughly 7% observed a single time. Sequenced input: PBMCs. The receptors originated from a woman in her 40s in good health.

The sample holds many counts of this clonotype. The chain employs TRBV28 and TRBJ2-3; tentatively, D is TRBD1 or TRBD2 (5 bases each). This CDR3 is 14 amino acids long. Per germline, CDR1 MDHEN and CDR2 SYDVKM. The ends were cut back, 6 bases at V and 8 bases at J, with 18 bases in the middle. CDR3 residues: CASRETGDVGTQYF. CDR3 bases: TGTGCCAGCAGAGAGACCGGGGACGTAGGTACGCAGTATTTT.

In this sample, this clonotype turned up many times. The chain recombines TRBV28 with TRBJ1-1, with 10 bases fitting TRBD1. Germline trimming cut 7 bases from V and 6 bases from J; bases unmatched to any gene: 8. The CDR3 sequence is 14 residues long. Per the germline V gene, CDR1 is MDHEN and CDR2 is SYDVKM. The CDR3 loop is CASTTIDRGPEAFF. The CDR3 DNA follows: TGTGCCAGCACCACCATCGACAGGGGGCCTGAAGCTTTCTTT.

In its sample, this clonotype is medium-sized. The J gene is TRBJ2-7, the V gene TRBV20-1; tentative D call: TRBD2 (5 bases). This CDR3 is built from 12 residues. Germline CDR1 and CDR2: DFQATT and SNEGSKA (reference sequence). The germline V and J ends were trimmed by 6 bases and 2 bases, with 11 bases remaining between them. CDR3: CSASSSTYEQYF. The DNA for the CDR3 is TGCAGTGCCTCTAGCAGCACCTACGAGCAGTACTTC.

This clonotype was counted many times. The chain carries TRBV7-2 and TRBJ2-3, with D tentatively TRBD2 (5 bases). The CDR3 has 15 residues. Germline CDR1 SGHTA, CDR2 FQGNSA. The V end lost 3 bases, the J end lost 2 bases, and 12 bases lay between the germline ends. This CDR3 is CASSFQAELTDTQYF. The DNA for the CDR3 is TGTGCCAGCAGCTTCCAAGCGGAGCTCACAGATACGCAGTATTTT. The variable domain in full, with the rest retrieved from reference TRBV7-2 and TRBJ2-3, is GAGVSQSPSNKVTEKGKDVELRCDPISGHTALYWYRQSLGQGLEFLIYFQGNSAPDKSGLPSDRFSAERTGGSVSTLTIQRTQQEDSAVYLCASSFQAELTDTQYFGPGTRLTVL.

This clonotype was observed many times. CDR3 sequence (DNA): TGCGCCAGCAGCCGGACAGGGGATGGGACTGAAGCTTTCTTT. It specifies CASSRTGDGTEAFF. This chain uses TRBV4-1 with TRBJ1-1, with 9 bases lining up with TRBD1. The CDR3 extends over 14 amino acids. V was pared by 4 bases and J by 5 bases, with 5 bases of the junction left unmatched. CDR1 is MGHRA and CDR2 is YSYEKL in the germline V gene.

This clonotype was counted ten times or more. The chain employs TRBV7-9 and TRBJ1-2; no reliable D call. CDR3 size: 16 residues. Trimming shortened V by 2 bases and J by 12 bases, and 25 bases separated the two germline ends. The germline CDR1 and CDR2 sequences are SEHNR and FQNEAQ (reference sequence). CDR3 residues: CASSLRGSRDLTGNTF. The CDR3 DNA sequence: TGTGCCAGCAGCTTAAGAGGGAGTAGGGATCTTACTGGAAACACCTTC. The whole variable domain, remainder taken from reference TRBV7-9 and TRBJ1-2, is DTGVSQNPRHKITKRGQNVTFRCDPISEHNRLYWYRQTLGQGPEFLTYFQNEAQLEKSRLLSDRFSAERPKGSFSTLEIQRTEQGDSAMYLCASSLRGSRDLTGNTFGSGTRLTVV.

This clonotype was observed at least ten times. This sequence joins TRBV2 and TRBJ2-1; 7 bases line up with TRBD2. Losses at the gene ends were 9 bases for V and 9 bases for J; bases not matched to a gene: 11. Per germline, CDR1 SNHLY and CDR2 FYNNEI. The length of the CDR3 is 13 residues. CDR3 nucleotide sequence: TGTGCCAGTAGGGCGGGAGAAGGTAGTGAGCAGTTCTTC. This sequence encodes CASRAGEGSEQFF.

V and J are TRBV9 and TRBJ1-2; D remains ambiguous. CDR3 size: 14 residues. The V end lost 0 bases, the J end lost 8 bases, and 14 bases lay between the germline ends. Germline assignment: CDR1 SGDLS and CDR2 YYNGEE. The CDR3 sequence: CASSVAVRGVGYTF. In DNA, the CDR3 is TGTGCCAGCAGCGTAGCTGTACGGGGAGTAGGCTACACCTTC.

In its sample, this clonotype was seen many times. The chain recombines TRBV28 with TRBJ1-5, with TRBD1 identical over 8 bases. V was clipped by 7 bases and J by 0 bases; unmatched bases: 5. Germline-derived CDR1 and CDR2 are MDHEN and SYDVKM. The CDR3 runs to 15 residues. As DNA, the CDR3 is TGTGCCAGCAACCAGGGGGCAGCTAGCAATCAGCCCCAGCATTTT. This encodes CASNQGAASNQPQHF.

This clonotype has at least ten counts. Written as DNA, the CDR3 is TGCGCCAGCAGCTTGGAGAGGGCCAACGTCCTGACTTTC. Protein: CASSLERANVLTF. The genes are TRBV5-1 and TRBJ2-6; D not certain. There are 13 residues in the CDR3. Germline V gives CDR1 SGHRS, CDR2 YFSETQ. V was cut by 0 bases and J by 5 bases, with 3 bases left in between.

This clonotype was picked up many times. This chain joins TRBV4-1 and TRBJ2-5; D gene unclear. CDR1 and CDR2 (germline): MGHRA, YSYEKL. The V end lost 1 base, the J end lost 4 bases, and 7 bases lay between the germline ends. The CDR3 has 13 amino acids. The CDR3 spells CASSQVISETQYF. The CDR3 DNA reads as TGCGCCAGCAGCCAAGTTATTTCAGAGACCCAGTACTTC.

This clonotype counts as medium-sized (0.01 to 0.1%). The chain combines TRBV5-1 with TRBJ2-4; D possibly corresponds to TRBD1 (6 bases). The CDR3 runs to 15 residues. The V gene's germline CDR1 is SGHRS and CDR2 YFSETQ. Trimming removed 1 base at V and 8 bases at J, with 16 bases between. CDR3 nucleotide sequence: TGCGCCAGCAGCTTGAGCCACAGAGGGGGTGACATTCAGTACTTC. This encodes CASSLSHRGGDIQYF.

This clonotype was recorded many times. The chain is built from TRBV12-3 or TRBV12-4 and TRBJ2-1; 11 bases fit TRBD2. This CDR3 is 18 amino acids long. After removal of 3 bases from V and 0 bases from J, the junction contained 7 bases not matched to a gene. CDR3 protein: CASSFRLAGGPSYNEQFF. Here the CDR3 DNA reads TGTGCCAGCAGTTTTCGGCTAGCGGGGGGCCCCTCCTACAATGAGCAGTTCTTC.

The chain combines TRBV30 with TRBJ2-5, with TRBD2 matching 11 bases. The germline V gene encodes CDR1 GTSNPN and CDR2 SVGIG (reference sequence). CDR3 size: 12 residues. V trimming: 7 bases; J trimming: 3 bases; junction bases outside the gene matches: 1. CDR3 region: CASLAGEETQYF. For the CDR3, the DNA is TGTGCCTCACTAGCGGGGGAAGAGACCCAGTACTTC.

This clonotype was seen many times. The rearrangement links TRBV28 to TRBJ2-2, with D tentatively TRBD1 or TRBD2 (5 bases each). This CDR3 has 13 amino acids. V dropped 5 bases and J dropped 10 bases, with 14 bases sitting between them. Germline CDR1 MDHEN, CDR2 SYDVKM. The CDR3 DNA sequence: TGTGCCAGCAGTCCCGGGGCAGAGATGGAGCTGTTTTTT. Protein: CASSPGAEMELFF.

This clonotype was picked up many times. This chain joins TRBV9 and TRBJ2-3; the D gene is possibly TRBD2 (7 bases). The germline V gene has CDR1 SGDLS and CDR2 YYNGEE. V was cut by 3 bases and J by 2 bases, with 13 bases left in between. This CDR3 contains 15 residues. CDR3 sequence: CASSEGGALTDTQYF. The DNA for the CDR3 is TGTGCCAGCAGCGAGGGGGGGGCGCTCACAGATACGCAGTATTTT.

This clonotype has a count of ten or more. This sequence joins TRBV5-1 and TRBJ2-7; D is uncertain. Trimming left V 0 bases short and J 5 bases short, with 12 bases between. Germline CDR1 reads SGHRS; CDR2 reads YFSETQ. The CDR3 has 14 residues. In DNA form, the CDR3 reads TGCGCCAGCAGCTTGGGCGACATCACCCACGAGCAGTACTTC. Translation: CASSLGDITHEQYF.

This clonotype was recorded many times. This chain connects TRBV5-1 to TRBJ2-5, with D possibly matching TRBD2 (5 bases). The CDR3 spans 13 residues. Germline CDR1 reads SGHRS; CDR2 reads YFSETQ. Between the trimmed V and J ends, which lost 4 bases and 4 bases, there was a span of 11 bases. In DNA form, the CDR3 reads TGCGCCAGCAGCATAGGGAGCGGAGAGACCCAGTACTTC. Translating it yields CASSIGSGETQYF.

In its sample, this clonotype was seen many times. The chain employs TRBV5-1 and TRBJ2-1, with 9 bases that match TRBD1. Germline CDR1 reads SGHRS; CDR2 reads YFSETQ. CDR3 length equals 16 residues. J gave up 4 bases and V 1 base, and 6 bases lay outside the gene matches. The CDR3 DNA follows: TGCGCCAGCAGCTTGCGGACAGGGGAGGTATACAATGAGCAGTTCTTC. Translated: CASSLRTGEVYNEQFF.

This clonotype was counted many times. The V and J genes are TRBV12-3 or TRBV12-4 and TRBJ2-3, with D hard to call. The CDR3 runs to 18 residues. Trimming shortened V by 0 bases and J by 2 bases, and 18 bases separated the two germline ends. In nucleotides, the CDR3 is TGTGCCAGCAGTTTAGCGCGCAAGGCGGCCGTTCTCACAGATACGCAGTATTTT. As protein: CASSLARKAAVLTDTQYF.

In this sample, this clonotype turned up many times. The rearrangement uses TRBV6-2 or TRBV6-3 and TRBJ2-2, with 11 bases aligning to TRBD2. Trimming removed 8 bases from V and 5 bases from J; junction bases left unmatched: 10. The CDR3 is made up of 16 amino acids. The V gene's germline CDR1 is MNHEY and CDR2 SVGEGT. The CDR3 loop reads CASGRLAGSGTGELFF. The CDR3 DNA reads TGTGCCAGCGGTAGACTAGCGGGGAGCGGAACCGGGGAGCTGTTTTTT.

This clonotype was detected ten times or more. This chain links TRBV5-5 with TRBJ2-7; D possibly corresponds to TRBD1 (5 bases). CDR3 size: 15 residues. Germline V gene data show CDR1 as SGHKS and CDR2 as YYEKEE (reference sequence). V shed 4 bases and J shed 0 bases, with 14 bases lying between them. The CDR3 protein is CASSPTPTASYEQYV. The CDR3 DNA follows: TGTGCCAGCAGCCCGACCCCGACAGCCTCCTACGAGCAGTACGTC.

This clonotype has a count of ten or more. The chain couples TRBV7-2 to TRBJ2-7; weak D call: TRBD2 (5 bases). V was pared by 5 bases and J by 0 bases, with 11 bases between. CDR3 length: 14 residues. Germline assignment: CDR1 SGHTA and CDR2 FQGNSA. The CDR3, as DNA: TGTGCCAGCAGCCAGAGCGGAAGCTCCTACGAGCAGTACGTC. This codes for CASSQSGSSYEQYV.

Note on this clonotype: This may stem from a read error, because a much larger clone lies one nucleotide away. The genes are TRBV6-5 and TRBJ2-7, with D uncertain. V lost 5 bases and J 5 bases, leaving 16 bases between the germline ends. CDR1 MNHEY and CDR2 SVGAGI come from the germline V gene. CDR3 size: 14 residues. CDR3 bases: TGTGCCAGCAGTCATCGACATGGAGTCGACGAGCAGTACTTC. Translated: CASSHRHGVDEQYF.